This T cell receptor (beta chain) was recovered during a study of human T cells and chemical hapten exposure. Overall study context: DPC at 2% was the sensitizing agent, placed on around 2 cm by around 2 cm of upper inner arm skin. Study-wide results and caveats: The donors suffered from alopecia, so their immune response may not match that of healthy people.

Time point defined: pre-sensitization, week 0. The sample's treatment: therapeutic diphenylcyclopropenone sensitization with weekly scalp DPC. TCRdb re-analysed the RACE reads in MiXCR, keeping a single row per CDR3 protein. The sample has 300,000 to 400,000 distinct CDR3 sequences; approximately 5% are singletons. This clonotype occurred many times. The antigen remains undetermined. Germline CDR1 and CDR2: SEHNR and FQNEAQ (reference sequence). The CDR3 extends over 16 amino acids. V lost 6 bases and J 1 base, leaving 17 bases between the germline ends. This chain connects TRBV7-9 to TRBJ2-3; D might be TRBD1 (5 bases). The starting material was whole blood, obtained in connection with sensitization to the hapten diphenylcyclopropenone (DPC). The clonotype was recovered from a woman aged 45-59 years with alopecia areata. Some clones in this sample may be carry-over from other donors' samples. The CDR3 reads CASSRSTGGRTDTQYF. The CDR3, as DNA: TGTGCCAGCAGTCGGTCCACAGGCGGTCGCACAGATACGCAGTATTTT.